What follows are 9 T cell receptor beta chains derived from one specimen sequenced in a study of blood T cell repertoires in COVID-19. Profiled with immunoSEQ multiplex PCR; TCRdb holds only in-frame clones, not every one. The sample shows 25,000 to 35,000 clones, approximately 87% of them seen only once. Sequencing input: peripheral blood. These receptors originate from a human donor with active COVID-19. The donor label of this sample is uncertain.

The rearrangement joins TRBV20-1 to TRBJ2-1; 7 bases match TRBD2. V lost 3 bases to trimming and J lost 7 bases; unmatched junction nucleotides: 15. The CDR3 has 16 residues. Germline values: CDR1 DFQATT, CDR2 SNEGSKA (reference sequence). CDR3 sequence: CSASYWREPPRNEQFF. CDR3 DNA: TGCAGTGCTAGTTACTGGCGGGAGCCCCCCCGTAATGAGCAGTTCTTC.

The chain is built from TRBV18 and TRBJ2-3; D is possibly TRBD2 (5 bases). V was cut by 6 bases and J by 0 bases, with 16 bases left in between. Germline V gene sequence: CDR1 KGHSH, CDR2 LQKENI. This CDR3 contains 16 residues. The CDR3 coding sequence is TGTGCCAGCTCCACGAGCCAGCGGACTAGCACAGATACGCAGTATTTT. It specifies CASSTSQRTSTDTQYF. Full variable domain (outside the CDR3, taken from reference TRBV18 and TRBJ2-3): NAGVMQNPRHLVRRRGQEARLRCSPMKGHSHVYWYRQLPEEGLKFMVYLQKENIIDESGMPKERFSAEFPKEGPSILRIQQVVRGDSAAYFCASSTSQRTSTDTQYFGPGTRLTVL.

The CDR3 region has the DNA TGCAGTGCTAGTGCGTTAGAGGAATATAATTCACCCCTCCACTTT. This encodes CSASALEEYNSPLHF. The chain carries TRBV20-1 and TRBJ1-6; D unresolved. Trimming pared 3 bases from V and 4 bases from J, leaving 13 bases between. The CDR3 runs to 15 residues. The germline CDR1 and CDR2 sequences are DFQATT and SNEGSKA (reference sequence).

The chain uses TRBV7-8 and TRBJ2-7; D perhaps matches TRBD2 (6 bases). This CDR3 has 12 residues. V was trimmed by 5 bases and J by 4 bases, leaving 9 bases between them. The V gene's germline CDR1 is SGHVS and CDR2 FQNEAQ. The CDR3 loop is CASSPGGYEQYF. DNA of the CDR3: TGTGCCAGCAGCCCCGGGGGTTACGAGCAGTACTTC.

This chain joins TRBV3-1 (or the pseudogene TRBV3-2) and TRBJ2-7, with D possibly being TRBD2 (5 bases). Germline CDR1 LGHDT, CDR2 YNNKEL (reference sequence). V was trimmed by 0 bases and J by 6 bases, leaving 15 bases between them. The CDR3 is made up of 15 amino acids. The chain's CDR3 is CASSQEGLGSGEQYF. The CDR3 coding sequence is TGTGCCAGCAGCCAAGAGGGCCTTGGGAGCGGCGAGCAGTACTTC.

The CDR3 protein is CASSQDMSGTQPQHF. The CDR3 nucleotides are TGTGCCAGCAGCCAAGATATGAGCGGGACACAGCCCCAGCATTTT. V gene TRBV4-2 combines with J gene TRBJ1-5; D is perhaps TRBD1 (6 bases). This CDR3 region has 15 residues. V gave up 0 bases and J gave up 7 bases, with 13 bases separating them. The V gene's germline CDR1 is LGHNA and CDR2 YNFKEQ.

The chain has TRBV18 and TRBJ2-7, with a tentative D call TRBD2 (5 bases). V was trimmed by 3 bases and J by 5 bases, leaving 14 bases between them. Per germline, CDR1 KGHSH and CDR2 LQKENI. The CDR3 totals 14 residues. The CDR3 region is CASSPGAALDEQYF. Written as DNA, the CDR3 is TGTGCCAGCTCACCGGGAGCGGCCCTTGACGAGCAGTACTTC.

This clone was observed a handful of times. This sequence joins TRBV6-2 or TRBV6-3 and TRBJ2-4; D gene ambiguous. Germline lookup yields CDR1 MNHEY and CDR2 SVGEGT. The CDR3 totals 15 residues. With 0 bases removed from V and 0 bases from J, the gap between germline ends came to 6 bases. The CDR3 DNA sequence: TGTGCCAGCAGTTACTCGACACTAGCCAAAAACATTCAGTACTTC. It codes for CASSYSTLAKNIQYF.

This chain links TRBV4-1 with TRBJ2-7; the match to TRBD2 covers 7 bases. V trimming: 3 bases; J trimming: 2 bases; junction bases outside the gene matches: 7. Germline V lookup: CDR1 MGHRA, CDR2 YSYEKL. The CDR3 is 15 residues long. CDR3 DNA: TGCGCCAGCAGCCACCTAAGGGAGGGCCCCTACGAGCAGTACTTC. This encodes CASSHLREGPYEQYF.